A selection of T cell receptor beta chains follows, all from one sample in a study of blood T cells in healthy people across ages. TCRdb redid the calling of the 5' RACE reads with MiXCR, one entry per CDR3 protein. The sample records hundreds of thousands of distinct CDR3 sequences, approximately 31% being singletons. The sample comprised blood. These receptors all stem from a woman older than 75 in good health. The CDR3 runs from the conserved cysteine through the conserved F or W. Fields, in order: J gene, clone size, D gene, V gene, CDR3 protein, CDR3 DNA. A D gene is named only where the DNA matches it firmly. Size is omitted from some rows. Given values are once, few, many or a class for expanded clones.

>TRBJ1-1|few|TRBD1|TRBV6-4
CASSKTGATEAFF
TGTGCCAGCAGCAAGACAGGGGCCACTGAAGCTTTCTTT
>TRBJ2-3|-|-|TRBV6-1
CASSEPGPRVDTQYF
TGTGCCAGCAGTGAGCCGGGTCCTCGTGTCGATACGCAGTATTTT
>TRBJ2-7|-|TRBD1|TRBV28
CASGGQVVYEQYF
TGTGCCAGCGGGGGACAGGTGGTCTACGAGCAGTACTTC
>TRBJ1-6|few|-|TRBV10-3
CAISALKGPLHF
TGTGCCATCTCGGCCCTTAAGGGACCCCTCCACTTT
>TRBJ2-3|many|-|TRBV6-6
CASSLRPQIRNTDTQYF
TGTGCCAGCAGCCTTCGCCCCCAGATACGTAACACAGATACGCAGTATTTT
>TRBJ2-7|many|TRBD2|TRBV10-3
CAIEAGGEVYEQYF
TGTGCCATCGAAGCCGGGGGGGAGGTCTACGAGCAGTACTTC
>TRBJ1-1|many|TRBD1|TRBV6-1
CASIRDRVNTEAFF
TGTGCCAGCATCCGGGACAGAGTGAACACTGAAGCTTTCTTT
>TRBJ1-6|-|-|TRBV15
CATSRENSPLHF
TGTGCCACCAGCAGAGAGAATTCGCCCCTCCACTTT
>TRBJ1-5|-|TRBD1|TRBV20-1
CSASPRQGGPQRF
TGCAGTGCTAGTCCCCGACAGGGAGGGCCCCAGCGTTTT
>TRBJ2-3|-|-|TRBV4-1
CASSQARHATQYF
TGCGCCAGCAGCCAAGCCCGACACGCTACGCAGTATTTT
>TRBJ1-4|-|TRBD1|TRBV15
CATWTGLASGEKLFF
TGTGCCACTTGGACAGGTCTGGCGAGTGGTGAAAAACTGTTTTTT
>TRBJ1-5|-|-|TRBV3-1
CASSRKSILRHNQPRHF
TGTGCCAGCAGCCGAAAGTCCATCCTGAGGCACAATCAGCCCCGGCATTTT
>TRBJ2-7|many|-|TRBV7-6
CASSLVQGTNYEQYF
TGTGCCAGCAGCTTAGTGCAGGGCACAAACTACGAGCAGTACTTC
>TRBJ2-7|many|TRBD2|TRBV5-1
CASHEELAGFYEQYF
TGCGCCAGCCATGAGGAACTAGCGGGGTTCTACGAGCAGTACTTC
>TRBJ2-5|many|TRBD2|TRBV29-1
CSGLGGGEKTQYF
TGCAGCGGCCTAGGTGGGGGGGAAAAGACCCAGTACTTC
>TRBJ2-5|-|-|TRBV7-9
CASSAYRVQETQYF
TGTGCCAGCAGCGCCTACCGGGTACAAGAGACCCAGTACTTC
>TRBJ2-6|many|TRBD1|TRBV10-3
CAISGDRASGANVLTF
TGTGCCATCAGTGGGGACAGGGCCTCTGGGGCCAACGTCCTGACTTTC
>TRBJ2-7|many|TRBD1|TRBV7-2
CASSLGGTGAYSYEQYF
TGTGCCAGCAGCTTAGGAGGGACAGGGGCTTACTCCTACGAGCAGTACTTC
>TRBJ1-1|many|-|TRBV29-1
CSARGGPNTEAFF
TGCAGCGCGAGGGGGGGCCCGAACACTGAAGCTTTCTTT
>TRBJ2-7|-|-|TRBV20-1
CSAPSQKSSYEQYF
TGCAGTGCTCCCTCCCAGAAAAGCTCCTACGAGCAGTACTTC